The T cell receptor beta chain described here comes from a study of T cells in Graves' hyperthyroidism and ophthalmopathy. Broader study findings: Blood held most thyroid clonotypes expanded above 0.001 frequency. A model using 13 V-J features told ophthalmopathy apart from stable hyperthyroidism.

Using RNA transcripts as the source, TCR beta CDR3 regions were amplified. The TCR CDR3 was amplified in a first-round RT-PCR using the HTBI primer set. TCRdb re-called the multiplex PCR reads with MiXCR, one entry per CDR3 protein. The data show around 660,000 distinct CDR3 sequences, about 45% seen once. The CDR3 totals 14 residues. Germline V lookup: CDR1 SGHTA, CDR2 FQGNSA. Uncontrolled infection, other autoimmune disease, pregnancy or lactation excluded patients. This clonotype was detected a few times. Antigen specificity is unknown. Germline and junction disagree at one end, which may indicate a read error.

Material: peripheral blood or thyroid tissue (not recorded which). The chain carries TRBV7-2 and TRBJ1-1, with D hard to call. The receptor comes from an adult man with Graves' disease, either hyperthyroidism or ophthalmopathy (not recorded which). The CDR3 nucleotides are TGCGCCAGCAGCACATGGAACATGAACACTGAAGCTTTCTTT. Translating it yields CASSTWNMNTEAFF.